The 31 T cell receptor beta chains below were found in one sample sequenced in a study of cytomegalovirus exposure and HLA in healthy donors (dated by TCRdb to 2015 to 2018). Receptors were amplified or captured by the immunoSEQ multiplex PCR assay. For the multiplex PCR, a mixture combining 60 forward primers for TCR Vbeta segments and 13 reverse primers for TCR Jbeta segments was used. TCRdb limited this immuneACCESS table to in-frame rearrangements with V and J called. A share of clones is missing; checked studies link under half to unresolved V genes, and the rest is unexplained. This sample holds under 150,000 clones; 81% were observed only once. The ten largest clones add up to 1.8% of the sample. The sample consisted of PBMCs. These receptor sequences come from a man aged 18 to 35 in good health and CMV-seronegative.

The chain is built from TRBV10-2 and TRBJ2-7, with 11 bases lining up with TRBD2. This CDR3 contains 14 residues. Germline CDR1 and CDR2: WSHSY and SAAADI. After removal of 6 bases from V and 2 bases from J, the junction contained 3 bases not matched to a gene. Written as DNA, the CDR3 is TGCGCCAGCAGAGGGACTAGCGGAGCCTACGAGCAGTACTTC. Amino acid sequence: CASRGTSGAYEQYF.

V and J are TRBV7-8 and TRBJ2-5; possibly TRBD1 for D (5 bases). Gene TRBJ2-7 matches the end of the DNA better, so the J call may be wrong. Per the germline V gene, CDR1 is SGHVS and CDR2 is FQNEAQ. CDR3 length equals 14 residues. Here the CDR3 DNA reads TGTGCCAGCAGCTTAGCAGGGGAAACCTACGAGCAGTACTTC. The encoded protein is CASSLAGETYEQYF.

The chain has TRBV27 and TRBJ1-6; 8 nucleotides match TRBD1. Germline CDR1 and CDR2: MNHEY and SMNVEV (reference sequence). CDR3 length: 14 amino acids. V was pared by 5 bases and J by 11 bases, with 8 bases of the junction left unmatched. CDR3 amino acids: CASSPGQGVAPLHF. Here the CDR3 DNA reads TGTGCCAGCAGTCCCGGACAGGGAGTAGCACCCCTCCACTTT.

The chain joins TRBV29-1 to TRBJ1-2; D is unresolved. CDR1 SQVTM and CDR2 ANQGSEA come from the germline V gene. V gave up 3 bases and J gave up 4 bases, with 18 bases separating them. The CDR3 spans 15 residues. CDR3 bases: TGCAGCGTTGAGAGTCGGTCGGGTGCCCCCTATGGCTACACCTTC. It translates to CSVESRSGAPYGYTF. The variable domain in full, with the rest retrieved from reference TRBV29-1 and TRBJ1-2, is SAVISQKPSRDICQRGTSLTIQCQVDSQVTMMFWYRQQPGQSLTLIATANQGSEATYESGFVIDKFPISRPNLTFSTLTVSNMSPEDSSIYLCSVESRSGAPYGYTFGSGTRLTVV.

This sequence joins TRBV29-1 and TRBJ2-1, with D unclear. The CDR3 totals 14 residues. The ends were cut back, 0 bases at V and 15 bases at J, with 21 bases in the middle. Germline lookup yields CDR1 SQVTM and CDR2 ANQGSEA. The CDR3 protein is CSVEDRVSSGRLFF. The CDR3 DNA reads as TGCAGCGTTGAAGATCGTGTTAGTTCGGGTCGGCTGTTCTTC.

This chain uses TRBV2 with TRBJ1-5; D is possibly TRBD1 (5 bases). The germline V gene has CDR1 SNHLY and CDR2 FYNNEI. The CDR3 loop spans 15 amino acids. Trimming pared 4 bases from V and 4 bases from J, leaving 14 bases between. In DNA form, the CDR3 reads TGTGCCAGCAGTGCTTTCGCGGGGGGAAATCAGCCCCAGCATTTT. Translated, it gives CASSAFAGGNQPQHF.

The chain combines TRBV5-6 with TRBJ1-4; D unresolved. V dropped 2 bases and J dropped 8 bases, with 13 bases sitting between them. Germline CDR1 is SGHDT and CDR2 is YYEEEE. The CDR3 covers 14 residues. The DNA of the CDR3 is TGTGCCAGCAGCTTAACACTGGGTAGCGAAAAACTGTTTTTT. It yields the protein CASSLTLGSEKLFF.

The V gene is TRBV25-1, the J gene TRBJ1-1, with TRBD1 matching over 8 bases. With 4 bases clipped from V and 4 bases from J, the junction kept 2 bases outside the gene matches. The CDR3 length is 13 residues. Germline lookup yields CDR1 MGHDK and CDR2 SYGVNS. CDR3 in DNA: TGTGCCAGCAGTGGACAGGGGCCCACTGAAGCTTTCTTT. Translation: CASSGQGPTEAFF.

The chain is built from TRBV19 and TRBJ1-1; D may be TRBD1 (6 bases). The CDR3 totals 15 residues. Trimming pared 10 bases from V and 1 base from J, leaving 19 bases between. Germline V gene data show CDR1 as LNHDA and CDR2 as SQIVND (reference sequence). The chain's CDR3 is CANPLPRDKNTEAFF. DNA of the CDR3: TGTGCCAACCCATTACCCCGGGACAAGAACACTGAAGCTTTCTTT.

This clone showed up just a few times. V gene TRBV4-1 combines with J gene TRBJ2-3; 8 positions match TRBD2. The trim removed 1 base at V and 2 bases at J, leaving 2 bases unmatched. Germline assignment: CDR1 MGHRA and CDR2 YSYEKL. The CDR3 is made up of 15 amino acids. The CDR3 region is CASSQVTSDTDTQYF. As DNA, the CDR3 is TGCGCCAGCAGCCAAGTGACTAGCGACACAGATACGCAGTATTTT.

This clone was found once. V is TRBV29-1 and J is TRBJ2-1; the match to TRBD2 covers 9 bases. CDR1 and CDR2 (germline): SQVTM, ANQGSEA. The CDR3 has 15 residues. V trimming: 4 bases; J trimming: 4 bases; junction bases outside the gene matches: 8. CDR3 protein: CSVGMISGGYNEQFF. DNA of the CDR3: TGCAGCGTTGGGATGATTAGCGGGGGTTACAATGAGCAGTTCTTC.

This clone was found once. V gene TRBV5-6 combines with J gene TRBJ2-1; 10 positions agree with TRBD2. This CDR3 contains 15 residues. The germline gives CDR1 SGHDT, CDR2 YYEEEE. With 4 bases clipped from V and 4 bases from J, the junction kept 5 bases outside the gene matches. CDR3 bases: TGTGCCAGCAGCGGAGGACTAGCGGAATACAATGAGCAGTTCTTC. Translated: CASSGGLAEYNEQFF.

The chain joins TRBV12-2 to TRBJ1-1; the D call TRBD1 from the table was never checked on the DNA. TRBV12-2 is a pseudogene locus. The CDR3 has 15 residues. CDR3 DNA: TGTGCAAGTCGCACCATCGATACCGGGACAGAAGAAGCTTTCTTT. It specifies CASRTIDTGTEEAFF.

This chain uses TRBV6-5 with TRBJ1-3, with D uncertain. The CDR3 extends over 15 amino acids. Trimming left V 9 bases short and J 0 bases short, with 15 bases between. Germline V gene data show CDR1 as MNHEY and CDR2 as SVGAGI. The CDR3 reads CASLHLGSSGNTIYF. In DNA, the CDR3 is TGTGCCAGTCTTCATTTGGGGAGCTCTGGAAACACCATATATTTT.

The chain joins TRBV2 to TRBJ1-1; D unclear. The CDR3 is made up of 15 amino acids. Germline lookup yields CDR1 SNHLY and CDR2 FYNNEI. V lost 7 bases and J 1 base, leaving 16 bases between the germline ends. CDR3 in DNA: TGTGCCAGCACCTTCCGGGGAGGGAGGAACACTGAAGCTTTCTTT. This translates into CASTFRGGRNTEAFF. Looking up the rest from reference TRBV2 and TRBJ1-1 gives the full variable domain: EPEVTQTPSHQVTQMGQEVILRCVPISNHLYFYWYRQILGQKVEFLVSFYNNEISEKSEIFDDQFSVERPDGSNFTLKIRSTKLEDSAMYFCASTFRGGRNTEAFFGQGTRLTVV.

This chain uses TRBV2 with TRBJ1-4; D is undetermined. Trimming removed 4 bases from V and 13 bases from J, with 13 bases in between. The germline gives CDR1 SNHLY, CDR2 FYNNEI. The CDR3 length is 12 residues. In DNA form, the CDR3 reads TGTGCCAGCAGTGTCTACACCCGGGGACTGTTTTTT. Translation: CASSVYTRGLFF.

V usage is TRBV4-1 and J usage is TRBJ2-5; 16 positions agree with TRBD2. V was clipped by 0 bases and J by 2 bases; unmatched bases: 6. Germline values: CDR1 MGHRA, CDR2 YSYEKL. This CDR3 contains 19 residues. The CDR3 here is CASSQDRGTSGGGQETQYF. The CDR3 DNA is TGCGCCAGCAGCCAAGACCGGGGGACTAGCGGGGGGGGTCAAGAGACCCAGTACTTC.

The rearrangement uses TRBV4-1 and TRBJ1-3, with a possible D match to TRBD1 (5 bases). V lost 1 base to trimming and J lost 2 bases, with 12 bases between them. This CDR3 has 16 residues. CDR1 is MGHRA, CDR2 YSYEKL, per germline. The CDR3 coding sequence is TGCGCCAGCAGCCAAGTTCATTCAGGGACTGGAAACACCATATATTTT. Protein product: CASSQVHSGTGNTIYF.

The chain recombines TRBV6-5 with TRBJ1-1; D gene unclear. The CDR3 is 13 amino acids. CDR1 is MNHEY, CDR2 SVGAGI, per germline. Trimming stripped 10 bases from V and 2 bases from J, with 14 bases between. CDR3 protein: CATALESNTEAFF. The CDR3 region has the DNA TGTGCCACTGCGCTTGAGAGTAACACTGAAGCTTTCTTT.

V usage is TRBV6-1 and J usage is TRBJ1-6, with D hard to call. CDR3 size: 15 residues. The germline CDR1 and CDR2 sequences are MNHNS and SASEGT. Trimming cost V 0 bases and J 10 bases, with 13 bases left between them. CDR3 DNA: TGTGCCAGCAGTGAAGCACTGGGCGTTCGCTCACCCCTCCACTTT. Translation: CASSEALGVRSPLHF.

The chain's CDR3 is CASSLVGAMSTGELFF. CDR3 nucleotide sequence: TGCGCCAGCAGCTTGGTAGGGGCTATGAGCACCGGGGAGCTGTTTTTT. This chain links TRBV5-1 with TRBJ2-2; weak D call: TRBD1 (5 bases). The CDR3 extends over 16 amino acids. Trimming took 0 bases from V and 4 from J, leaving 13 bases between them. Germline-derived CDR1 and CDR2 are SGHRS and YFSETQ.

J is TRBJ1-4 and V is TRBV18; 8 bases fit TRBD1. The germline CDR1 and CDR2 sequences are KGHSH and LQKENI. V was pared by 2 bases and J by 8 bases, with 4 bases of the junction left unmatched. This CDR3 has 14 amino acids. The CDR3 protein is CASSPGTGGEKLFF. Here the CDR3 DNA reads TGTGCCAGCTCACCAGGGACAGGAGGAGAAAAACTGTTTTTT.

This chain links TRBV2 with TRBJ1-1; no firm D call. The CDR3 covers 14 residues. Germline assignment: CDR1 SNHLY and CDR2 FYNNEI. The V end was cut by 8 bases, the J end by 3 bases, with 16 bases between. CDR3 nucleotide sequence: TGTGCCAGCGGACCTATTAAGAGGGACACTGAAGCTTTCTTT. It is translated as CASGPIKRDTEAFF.

The J gene is TRBJ1-4, the V gene TRBV25-1; 10 positions match TRBD1. V shed 5 bases and J 0 bases; nucleotides not matched to a gene: 9. Germline V CDR1 and CDR2: MGHDK, SYGVNS. This CDR3 contains 18 residues. The CDR3 region is CASSSKDRGTSTNEKLFF. In DNA form, the CDR3 reads TGTGCCAGCAGTTCCAAGGACAGGGGGACTTCAACTAATGAAAAACTGTTTTTT.

The V and J genes are TRBV25-1 and TRBJ2-1, with 7 bases fitting TRBD2. The CDR3 is made up of 16 amino acids. The germline V gene has CDR1 MGHDK and CDR2 SYGVNS. V lost 7 bases to trimming and J lost 5 bases; unmatched junction nucleotides: 14. The chain's CDR3 is CASILAVGGGHNEQFF. DNA for the CDR3: TGTGCCAGCATTCTCGCGGTCGGCGGGGGACACAATGAGCAGTTCTTC. The full variable domain, its missing parts supplied by reference TRBV25-1 and TRBJ2-1, is EADIYQTPRYLVIGTGKKITLECSQTMGHDKMYWYQQDPGMELHLIHYSYGVNSTEKGDLSSESTVSRIRTEHFPLTLESARPSHTSQYLCASILAVGGGHNEQFFGPGTRLTVL.

This chain uses TRBV7-9 with TRBJ1-1; D uncertain. CDR3 length equals 14 residues. V was clipped by 4 bases and J by 1 base, with 10 bases between them. The germline CDR1 and CDR2 sequences are SEHNR and FQNEAQ (reference sequence). The CDR3 DNA is TGTGCCAGCAGCTCGGAGGGTTCGAACACTGAAGCTTTCTTT. This codes for CASSSEGSNTEAFF.

In its sample, this clone was seen once. The J gene is TRBJ1-1, the V gene TRBV19; weak D call: TRBD1 (6 bases). Trimming took off 5 bases at V and 1 base at J, with 11 bases between the two ends. Germline V gene data show CDR1 as LNHDA and CDR2 as SQIVND (reference sequence). The CDR3 loop spans 14 amino acids. The CDR3 DNA reads as TGTGCCAGTAGTTGGGACACAAGGAACACTGAAGCTTTCTTT. Amino acid sequence: CASSWDTRNTEAFF. The full variable domain, in which reference TRBV19 and TRBJ1-1 provide the parts outside the CDR3, is DGGITQSPKYLFRKEGQNVTLSCEQNLNHDAMYWYRQDPGQGLRLIYYSQIVNDFQKGDIAEGYSVSREKKESFPLTVTSAQKNPTAFYLCASSWDTRNTEAFFGQGTRLTVV.

The J gene is TRBJ1-2, the V gene TRBV28, with D perhaps matching TRBD1 (6 bases). The CDR3 covers 13 residues. The V end was cut by 4 bases, the J end by 8 bases, with 14 bases between. Germline V gene sequence: CDR1 MDHEN, CDR2 SYDVKM. The CDR3 sequence: CASSYRVREGYTF. The CDR3 DNA is TGTGCCAGCAGTTACAGGGTAAGGGAAGGCTACACCTTC.

The chain uses TRBV29-1 and TRBJ2-1, with D possibly being TRBD2 (6 bases). Germline V gives CDR1 SQVTM, CDR2 ANQGSEA. The V end lost 7 bases, the J end lost 5 bases, and 18 bases lay between the germline ends. CDR3 size: 14 residues. The CDR3 is CSGNGGAGNNEQFF. The CDR3 nucleotides read TGCAGCGGTAACGGAGGGGCGGGTAACAATGAGCAGTTCTTC.

The chain employs TRBV19 and TRBJ2-3; 8 nucleotides line up with TRBD2. After removal of 5 bases from V and 1 base from J, the junction contained 5 bases not matched to a gene. Germline V gene lookup returns CDR1 LNHDA and CDR2 SQIVND (reference sequence). This CDR3 comprises 15 residues. The chain's CDR3 is CASSVPAGGTDTQYF. The CDR3 bases are TGTGCCAGTAGTGTTCCAGCGGGGGGCACAGATACGCAGTATTTT.

V usage is TRBV7-8 and J usage is TRBJ2-7, with D unresolved. The V and J ends lost 0 bases and 1 base respectively, with 7 bases between them. Germline V gene lookup returns CDR1 SGHVS and CDR2 FQNEAQ. The CDR3 extends over 14 amino acids. The CDR3 coding sequence is TGTGCCAGCAGCTTAGCTGTCGGTTCCTACGAGCAGTACTTC. It specifies CASSLAVGSYEQYF.